These 27 T cell receptor beta chains originate from one sample sequenced in a study of blood T cell repertoires in COVID-19. The assay was immunoSEQ multiplex PCR, and TCRdb's table has in-frame clones only and misses some. The sample includes around 370,000 clones, around 87% of them seen just once. The sequencing sample was made of peripheral blood. The receptors were gathered from a woman aged 45-65 years with COVID-19, enrolled during active disease.

The chain carries TRBV4-1 and TRBJ1-1; weak D call: TRBD1 (5 bases). The V gene lost 0 bases and the J gene lost 0 bases, with 14 bases spanning the gap. Germline assignment: CDR1 MGHRA and CDR2 YSYEKL. The CDR3 has 17 residues. CDR3 sequence (DNA): TGCGCCAGCAGCCAAGATGGGAATTACAGGCTGAACACTGAAGCTTTCTTT. Its translation is CASSQDGNYRLNTEAFF.

CDR3 sequence (DNA): TGTGCCAGTAGTATGGGACAGGGGGACCCTCTACTTAACTATGGCTACACCTTC. Protein product: CASSMGQGDPLLNYGYTF. This rearrangement joins TRBV19 to TRBJ1-2; 11 bases are shared with TRBD1. The CDR3 runs 18 residues. The V segment lost 3 bases and the J segment 1 base; nucleotides outside the gene matches: 10. Germline V gives CDR1 LNHDA, CDR2 SQIVND (reference sequence).

V usage is TRBV19 and J usage is TRBJ1-5, with 7 nucleotides matching TRBD1. With 5 bases clipped from V and 11 bases from J, the junction kept 15 bases outside the gene matches. The germline gives CDR1 LNHDA, CDR2 SQIVND (reference sequence). The CDR3 runs 15 residues. This chain's CDR3 is CASSFGTAVILSQHF. CDR3 nucleotide sequence: TGTGCCAGTAGTTTCGGGACAGCCGTGATTCTGTCCCAGCATTTT.

The V gene is TRBV2, the J gene TRBJ2-5; perhaps TRBD1 as D (5 bases). The CDR3 loop spans 14 amino acids. Germline assignment: CDR1 SNHLY and CDR2 FYNNEI. Trimming left V 6 bases short and J 1 base short, with 12 bases between. CDR3: CASRDTGPQETQYF. The DNA for the CDR3 is TGTGCCAGCAGGGATACAGGTCCCCAAGAGACCCAGTACTTC.

The rearrangement links TRBV9 to TRBJ2-1; D is unresolved. The germline gives CDR1 SGDLS, CDR2 YYNGEE. V lost 0 bases and J lost 4, with 14 bases in between. The CDR3 covers 16 residues. The CDR3: CASSVDPGLEYNEQFF. The CDR3 DNA sequence: TGTGCCAGCAGCGTAGACCCCGGTCTAGAATACAATGAGCAGTTCTTC.

The chain recombines TRBV25-1 with TRBJ1-4; a weak D match, TRBD1 (5 bases). V dropped 2 bases and J dropped 8 bases, with 12 bases sitting between them. This CDR3 comprises 14 residues. The V gene's germline CDR1 is MGHDK and CDR2 SYGVNS. CDR3 nucleotide sequence: TGTGCCAGCAGTGAAACCGGGGGAGGGGAAAAACTGTTTTTT. Protein sequence: CASSETGGGEKLFF.

The V and J genes are TRBV13 and TRBJ1-1; 8 positions match TRBD1. Germline V gene data show CDR1 as PRHDT and CDR2 as FYEKMQ (reference sequence). With 0 bases clipped from V and 4 bases from J, the junction kept 4 bases outside the gene matches. This CDR3 has 15 amino acids. DNA of the CDR3: TGTGCCAGCAGCTTAGGCGGGACAGGCGGCACTGAAGCTTTCTTT. Its translation is CASSLGGTGGTEAFF.

The V call is TRBV5-1, the J call TRBJ1-6; possibly TRBD1 for D (6 bases). Germline CDR1 reads SGHRS; CDR2 reads YFSETQ. The V gene lost 3 bases and the J gene lost 10 bases, with 23 bases spanning the gap. CDR3 length: 17 residues. The CDR3 nucleotides are TGCGCCAGCAGCTACACTCCCCAGGGGCGGTCAGCGTCACCCCTCCACTTT. Translation: CASSYTPQGRSASPLHF.

This chain uses TRBV28 with TRBJ1-1; D call uncertain. CDR1 is MDHEN and CDR2 is SYDVKM in the germline V gene. CDR3 size: 13 residues. The V gene lost 8 bases and the J gene lost 0 bases, with 10 bases spanning the gap. CDR3 DNA: TGTGCCAGCCTCGAGGGTATGAACACTGAAGCTTTCTTT. Translation gives CASLEGMNTEAFF. Full variable domain (missing parts from reference TRBV28 and TRBJ1-1): DVKVTQSSRYLVKRTGEKVFLECVQDMDHENMFWYRQDPGLGLRLIYFSYDVKMKEKGDIPEGYSVSREKKERFSLILESASTNQTSMYLCASLEGMNTEAFFGQGTRLTVV.

The V call is TRBV11-3, the J call TRBJ2-1; perhaps TRBD2 as D (5 bases). The CDR3 is made up of 11 amino acids. The germline V gene has CDR1 SGHNT and CDR2 YENEEA. The V gene lost 5 bases and the J gene lost 9 bases, with 8 bases spanning the gap. In nucleotides, the CDR3 is TGTGCCAGCAGCCGCCGGGGTGAGCAGTTCTTC. Translation gives CASSRRGEQFF.

The chain uses TRBV24-1 and TRBJ1-2; TRBD1 is a possible D gene (6 bases). Germline lookup yields CDR1 KGHDR and CDR2 SFDVKD. The CDR3 loop spans 12 amino acids. Trimming took 6 bases from V and 8 from J, leaving 12 bases between them. The CDR3 DNA reads as TGTGCCACCAGTCAGGGGTTTGGCGGCTACACCTTC. This encodes CATSQGFGGYTF.

The chain couples TRBV3-1 (or the pseudogene TRBV3-2) to TRBJ2-1, with TRBD1 matching over 7 bases. V was pared by 3 bases and J by 11 bases, with 4 bases of the junction left unmatched. In germline, CDR1 is LGHDT, CDR2 YNNKEL (reference sequence). The CDR3 totals 12 residues. The CDR3, as DNA: TGTGCCAGCAGCCACGGGACAGTTAAGCAGTTCTTC. Amino acid sequence: CASSHGTVKQFF.

The chain employs TRBV3-1 (or the pseudogene TRBV3-2) and TRBJ1-2; 9 bases agree with TRBD1. Germline V gives CDR1 LGHDT, CDR2 YNNKEL (reference sequence). CDR3 size: 17 residues. The ends lost 3 bases at V and 0 bases at J; junction bases unmatched: 8. In DNA, the CDR3 is TGTGCCAGCAGCCACCACAGGGGGCCCTCCTCTAACTATGGCTACACCTTC. This sequence encodes CASSHHRGPSSNYGYTF.

V is TRBV19 and J is TRBJ1-2, with 7 bases lining up with TRBD1. This CDR3 is built from 13 residues. Unmatched junction bases numbered 8, after V lost 5 bases and J lost 8 bases. Looked up from germline, CDR1 is LNHDA and CDR2 is SQIVND (reference sequence). The CDR3 reads CASSLTGQEGYTF. The CDR3 nucleotides are TGTGCCAGTAGTTTGACAGGGCAGGAAGGCTACACCTTC.

The rearrangement links TRBV6-5 to TRBJ1-1, with 7 positions matching TRBD1. CDR1 and CDR2 (germline): MNHEY, SVGAGI. V lost 5 bases and J lost 0; bases outside the gene matches: 6. CDR3 length: 15 amino acids. CDR3: CASSTRQGVNTEAFF. The CDR3, as DNA: TGTGCCAGCAGTACCCGACAGGGAGTGAACACTGAAGCTTTCTTT.

The gene calls are TRBV18 and TRBJ2-7; possibly TRBD2 for D (5 bases). V lost 0 bases to trimming and J lost 3 bases, with 9 bases between them. Germline lookup yields CDR1 KGHSH and CDR2 LQKENI. This CDR3 spans 14 amino acids. For the CDR3, the DNA is TGTGCCAGCTCACCACCCCGGGGAGTCTACGAGCAGTACTTC. Its protein is CASSPPRGVYEQYF. The full variable domain, completed using reference TRBV18 and TRBJ2-7, is NAGVMQNPRHLVRRRGQEARLRCSPMKGHSHVYWYRQLPEEGLKFMVYLQKENIIDESGMPKERFSAEFPKEGPSILRIQQVVRGDSAAYFCASSPPRGVYEQYFGPGTRLTVT.

This clone was seen only a few times. This CDR3 reads CASSIGTGTQPQHF. The DNA for the CDR3 is TGTGCCAGCAGCATTGGGACAGGGACTCAGCCCCAGCATTTT. The chain has TRBV7-9 and TRBJ1-5, with 9 bases lining up with TRBD1. V lost 5 bases to trimming and J lost 6 bases; unmatched junction nucleotides: 5. CDR3 length: 14 amino acids. The germline V gene encodes CDR1 SEHNR and CDR2 FQNEAQ (reference sequence).

V gene TRBV5-6 combines with J gene TRBJ2-4; 14 bases agree with TRBD2. The CDR3 consists of 16 residues. Germline CDR1 reads SGHDT; CDR2 reads YYEEEE. V was clipped by 4 bases and J by 9 bases; unmatched bases: 9. Here the CDR3 reads CASSGGLAGAGIIQYF. CDR3 nucleotide sequence: TGTGCCAGCAGCGGGGGACTAGCGGGAGCAGGCATCATTCAGTACTTC.

The chain has TRBV29-1 and TRBJ1-1, with 8 bases lining up with TRBD1. V shed 5 bases and J 0 bases; nucleotides not matched to a gene: 2. The CDR3 spans 13 residues. CDR1 is SQVTM, CDR2 ANQGSEA, per germline. CDR3 loop: CSVIQGVNTEAFF. CDR3 DNA: TGCAGCGTTATACAGGGGGTGAACACTGAAGCTTTCTTT.

This sequence joins TRBV4-1 and TRBJ2-7, with 9 positions matching TRBD2. The ends lost 2 bases at V and 2 bases at J; junction bases unmatched: 13. Per germline, CDR1 MGHRA and CDR2 YSYEKL. The CDR3 consists of 18 residues. Written as DNA, the CDR3 is TGCGCCAGCAGCCAAAACGCGATCTCTAGCGGGACCCCCTACGAGCAGTACTTC. Its protein is CASSQNAISSGTPYEQYF.

The chain joins TRBV24-1 to TRBJ2-1; 9 bases fit TRBD2. With V trimmed by 1 base and J by 4 bases, 4 bases remained unmatched. This CDR3 region has 16 residues. Germline loops: CDR1 KGHDR, CDR2 SFDVKD. The CDR3 protein is CATSDFLAGEYNEQFF. The CDR3 DNA follows: TGTGCCACCAGTGATTTCTTAGCGGGAGAGTACAATGAGCAGTTCTTC.

The chain joins TRBV27 to TRBJ1-2; D possibly corresponds to TRBD1 (6 bases). Trimming removed 2 bases from V and 4 bases from J, with 17 bases in between. CDR3 length: 16 amino acids. CDR1 and CDR2 from the germline V gene are MNHEY and SMNVEV (reference sequence). CDR3 protein: CASSLNQRQAIYGYTF. CDR3 coding DNA: TGTGCCAGCAGTTTAAATCAAAGACAGGCTATCTATGGCTACACCTTC.

The rearrangement links TRBV23-1 to TRBJ2-7; 12 positions match TRBD1. TRBV23-1 is an ORF, with its function uncertain. The CDR3 consists of 14 residues. With 5 bases clipped from V and 7 bases from J, the junction kept 6 bases outside the gene matches. The CDR3 protein is CASSGTGGEGEQYF. As DNA, the CDR3 is TGCGCCAGCAGTGGGACAGGGGGCGAAGGAGAGCAGTACTTC.

V usage is TRBV9 and J usage is TRBJ1-1; D may be TRBD1 (5 bases). Trimming pared 5 bases from V and 2 bases from J, leaving 10 bases between. This CDR3 contains 13 residues. Germline assignment: CDR1 SGDLS and CDR2 YYNGEE. The chain's CDR3 is CASSGDSNTEAFF. For the CDR3, the DNA is TGTGCCAGCAGTGGGGACTCAAACACTGAAGCTTTCTTT.

The chain uses TRBV24-1 and TRBJ2-3; 10 bases agree with TRBD1. The CDR3 spans 14 residues. The ends lost 8 bases at V and 6 bases at J; junction bases unmatched: 7. Germline CDR1 KGHDR, CDR2 SFDVKD. CDR3 sequence: CATKDRGAGDTQYF. The CDR3 nucleotides read TGTGCCACCAAGGACAGGGGGGCGGGGGATACGCAGTATTTT.

V and J are TRBV19 and TRBJ1-1, with no clear D. CDR1 and CDR2 from the germline V gene are LNHDA and SQIVND (reference sequence). The V end was cut by 9 bases, the J end by 1 base, with 12 bases between. This CDR3 is built from 13 residues. CDR3 bases: TGTGCCAGCCGGCGGCGGGAGAACACTGAAGCTTTCTTT. This encodes CASRRRENTEAFF.

V usage is TRBV5-4 and J usage is TRBJ1-4; D is possibly TRBD1 (5 bases). V was pared by 3 bases and J by 8 bases, with 17 bases between. CDR1 SGHNT and CDR2 YYREEE come from the germline V gene (reference sequence). The CDR3 consists of 15 residues. The CDR3 reads CASSSTEAQREKLFF. The CDR3 DNA sequence: TGTGCCAGCAGCTCGACAGAGGCGCAAAGGGAAAAACTGTTTTTT.